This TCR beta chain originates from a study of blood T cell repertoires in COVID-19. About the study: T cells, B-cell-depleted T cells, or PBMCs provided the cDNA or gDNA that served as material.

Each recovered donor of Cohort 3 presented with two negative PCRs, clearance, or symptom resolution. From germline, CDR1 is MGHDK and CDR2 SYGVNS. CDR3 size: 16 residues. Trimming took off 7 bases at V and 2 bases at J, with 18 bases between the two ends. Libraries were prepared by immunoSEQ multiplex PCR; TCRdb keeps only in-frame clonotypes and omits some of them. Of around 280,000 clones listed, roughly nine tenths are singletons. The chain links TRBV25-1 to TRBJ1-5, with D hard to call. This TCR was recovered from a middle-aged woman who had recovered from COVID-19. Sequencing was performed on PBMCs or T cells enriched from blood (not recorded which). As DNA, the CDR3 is TGTGCCAGCACCACCCCCGAGGGTATACGCAATCAGCCCCAGCATTTT. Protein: CASTTPEGIRNQPQHF.